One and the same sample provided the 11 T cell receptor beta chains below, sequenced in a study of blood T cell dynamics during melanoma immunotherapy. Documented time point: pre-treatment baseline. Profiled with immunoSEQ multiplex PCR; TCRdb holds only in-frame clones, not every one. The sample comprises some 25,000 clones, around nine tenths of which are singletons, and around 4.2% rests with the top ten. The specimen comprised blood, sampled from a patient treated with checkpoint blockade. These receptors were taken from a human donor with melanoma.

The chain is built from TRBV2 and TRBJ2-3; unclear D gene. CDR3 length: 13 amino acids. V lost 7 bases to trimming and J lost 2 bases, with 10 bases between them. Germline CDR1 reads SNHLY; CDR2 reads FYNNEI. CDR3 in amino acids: CASNPPFTDTQYF. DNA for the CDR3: TGTGCCAGCAACCCTCCTTTCACAGATACGCAGTATTTT.

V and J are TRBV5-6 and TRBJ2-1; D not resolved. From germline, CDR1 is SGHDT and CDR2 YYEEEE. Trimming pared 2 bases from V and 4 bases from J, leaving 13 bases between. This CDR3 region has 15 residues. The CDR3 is CASSFRQTLYNEQFF. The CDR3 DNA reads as TGTGCCAGCAGCTTCCGCCAGACCCTTTACAATGAGCAGTTCTTC.

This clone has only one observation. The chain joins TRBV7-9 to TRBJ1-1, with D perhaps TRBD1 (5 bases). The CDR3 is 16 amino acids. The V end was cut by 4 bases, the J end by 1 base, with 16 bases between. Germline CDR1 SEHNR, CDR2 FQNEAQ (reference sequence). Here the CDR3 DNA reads TGTGCCAGCAGCTCCCGAGGGGTAGGAAGGAACACTGAAGCTTTCTTT. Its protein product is CASSSRGVGRNTEAFF.

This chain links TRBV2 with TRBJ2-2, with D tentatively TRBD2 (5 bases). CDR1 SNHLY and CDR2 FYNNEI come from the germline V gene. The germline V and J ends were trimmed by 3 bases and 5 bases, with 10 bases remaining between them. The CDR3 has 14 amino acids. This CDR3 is CASSDGPGTGELFF. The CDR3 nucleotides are TGTGCCAGCAGTGATGGGCCGGGAACCGGGGAGCTGTTTTTT.

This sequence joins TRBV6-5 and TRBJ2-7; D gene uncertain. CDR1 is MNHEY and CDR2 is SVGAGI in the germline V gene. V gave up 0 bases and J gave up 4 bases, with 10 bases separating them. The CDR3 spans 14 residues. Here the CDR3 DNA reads TGTGCCAGCAGTTACTCGCCACCCCCTTACGAGCAGTACTTC. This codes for CASSYSPPPYEQYF.

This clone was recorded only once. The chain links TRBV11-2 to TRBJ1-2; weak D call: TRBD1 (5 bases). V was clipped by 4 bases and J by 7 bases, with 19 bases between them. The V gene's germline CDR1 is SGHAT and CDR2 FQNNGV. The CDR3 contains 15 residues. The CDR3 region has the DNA TGTGCCAGCAGCTCGACGAAAGACAGTCCGCTTGGCTACACCTTC. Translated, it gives CASSSTKDSPLGYTF.

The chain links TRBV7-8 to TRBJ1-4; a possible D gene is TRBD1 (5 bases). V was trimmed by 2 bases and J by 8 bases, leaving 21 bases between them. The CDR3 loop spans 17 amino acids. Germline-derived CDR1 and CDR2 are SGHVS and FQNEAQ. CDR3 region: CASSLNRVRQGGEKLFF. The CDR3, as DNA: TGTGCCAGCAGCTTAAATAGAGTGCGGCAGGGAGGGGAAAAACTGTTTTTT.

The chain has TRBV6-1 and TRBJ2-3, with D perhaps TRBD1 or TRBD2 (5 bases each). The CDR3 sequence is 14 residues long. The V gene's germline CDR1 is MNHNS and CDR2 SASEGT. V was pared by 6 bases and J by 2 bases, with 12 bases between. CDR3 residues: CASSPGTYTDTQYF. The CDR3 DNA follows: TGTGCCAGCAGCCCCGGGACGTACACAGATACGCAGTATTTT.

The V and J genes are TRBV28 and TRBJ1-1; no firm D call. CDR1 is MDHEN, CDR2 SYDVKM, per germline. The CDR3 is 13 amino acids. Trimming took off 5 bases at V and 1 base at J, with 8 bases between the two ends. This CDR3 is CASSARTNTEAFF. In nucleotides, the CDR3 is TGTGCCAGCAGTGCAAGGACGAACACTGAAGCTTTCTTT. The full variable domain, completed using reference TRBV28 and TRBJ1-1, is DVKVTQSSRYLVKRTGEKVFLECVQDMDHENMFWYRQDPGLGLRLIYFSYDVKMKEKGDIPEGYSVSREKKERFSLILESASTNQTSMYLCASSARTNTEAFFGQGTRLTVV.

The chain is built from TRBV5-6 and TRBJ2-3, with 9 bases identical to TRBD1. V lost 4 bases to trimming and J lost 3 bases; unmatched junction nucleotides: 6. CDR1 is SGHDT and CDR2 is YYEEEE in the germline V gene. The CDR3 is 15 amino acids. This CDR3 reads CASSQPGQGTDTQYF. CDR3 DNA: TGTGCCAGCAGCCAACCGGGACAGGGAACAGATACGCAGTATTTT.

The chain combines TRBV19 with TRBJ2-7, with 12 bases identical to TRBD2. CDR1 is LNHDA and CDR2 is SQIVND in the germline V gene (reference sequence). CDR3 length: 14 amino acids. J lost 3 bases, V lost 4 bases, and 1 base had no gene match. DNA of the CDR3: TGTGCCAGTAGTAGACTAGCGGGGGTCTACGAGCAGTACTTC. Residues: CASSRLAGVYEQYF.